Each of the 17 T cell receptor beta chains below was sequenced from the same sample in a study of blood T cell repertoires in COVID-19. The assay was immunoSEQ multiplex PCR, and TCRdb's table has in-frame clones only and misses some. In the table there are roughly 200,000 clones, 70% to 90% of which are singletons. Sequences were obtained from PBMCs or T cells enriched from blood (not recorded which). These receptor sequences come from a middle-aged woman with acute COVID-19.

The chain is built from TRBV7-3 and TRBJ2-1; TRBD2 might be the D (6 bases). The CDR3 covers 15 residues. V shed 5 bases and J shed 4 bases, with 15 bases lying between them. The germline V gene encodes CDR1 SGHTA and CDR2 FQGTGA. The CDR3 DNA is TGTGCCAGCAGCCCCGGGGGTGTCGCGTACAATGAGCAGTTCTTC. Translating gives CASSPGGVAYNEQFF.

This rearrangement joins TRBV5-6 to TRBJ2-7, with 7 positions matching TRBD1. The germline V gene encodes CDR1 SGHDT and CDR2 YYEEEE. The CDR3 spans 16 residues. V lost 3 bases to trimming and J lost 2 bases; unmatched junction nucleotides: 11. The chain's CDR3 is CASSSNRQGGAYEQYV. The CDR3 nucleotides are TGTGCCAGCAGCTCGAACCGACAGGGTGGTGCCTACGAGCAGTACGTC.

This clone came up once. The V and J genes are TRBV3-1 (or the pseudogene TRBV3-2) and TRBJ2-3; D not certain. V was shortened by 4 bases and J by 3 bases, with 5 bases between the two germline ends. The CDR3 runs to 12 residues. Per germline, CDR1 LGHDT and CDR2 YNNKEL (reference sequence). The CDR3 loop reads CASSPRTDTQYF. As DNA, the CDR3 is TGTGCCAGCAGCCCTCGGACAGATACGCAGTATTTT.

The rearrangement joins TRBV6-5 to TRBJ1-1, with 8 bases that match TRBD1. The CDR3 has 15 residues. Germline V gives CDR1 MNHEY, CDR2 SVGAGI. After removal of 2 bases from V and 3 bases from J, the junction contained 5 bases not matched to a gene. The CDR3 region is CASSYDDRGDTEAFF. In DNA, the CDR3 is TGTGCCAGCAGTTACGACGACAGGGGCGACACTGAAGCTTTCTTT.

V usage is TRBV7-9 and J usage is TRBJ2-3; D gene ambiguous. V was pared by 2 bases and J by 5 bases, with 14 bases between. Germline V gene sequence: CDR1 SEHNR, CDR2 FQNEAQ (reference sequence). CDR3 length equals 15 residues. CDR3 sequence (DNA): TGTGCCAGCAGCTTATCTGACGGAGTAATAGATACGCAGTATTTT. The encoded protein is CASSLSDGVIDTQYF. Supplemented by reference TRBV7-9 and TRBJ2-3, the full variable domain reads DTGVSQNPRHKITKRGQNVTFRCDPISEHNRLYWYRQTLGQGPEFLTYFQNEAQLEKSRLLSDRFSAERPKGSFSTLEIQRTEQGDSAMYLCASSLSDGVIDTQYFGPGTRLTVL.

This clone was picked up a small number of times. This chain uses TRBV6-1 with TRBJ1-2, with D unresolved. Germline CDR1 MNHNS, CDR2 SASEGT. V shed 2 bases and J shed 8 bases, with 12 bases lying between them. This CDR3 spans 13 amino acids. In nucleotides, the CDR3 is TGTGCCAGCAGTGAACGAAAGAATAGCGGCTACACCTTC. This encodes CASSERKNSGYTF.

The chain recombines TRBV28 with TRBJ2-7; 7 nucleotides agree with TRBD1. The germline V gene has CDR1 MDHEN and CDR2 SYDVKM. V lost 6 bases, J lost 0 bases, and 8 bases stayed unmatched. The CDR3 spans 15 residues. The CDR3 DNA reads as TGTGCCAGCAGCTCCCCGGGACAGAACTCCTACGAGCAGTACTTC. Protein sequence: CASSSPGQNSYEQYF.

The chain carries TRBV11-2 and TRBJ1-4; TRBD1 matches at 11 bases. CDR3 length: 15 amino acids. Germline assignment: CDR1 SGHAT and CDR2 FQNNGV. V gave up 8 bases and J gave up 0 bases; unmatched junction bases: 2. CDR3 coding DNA: TGTGCCAGCCGGGACAGGGGGGCAACTAATGAAAAACTGTTTTTT. Translation: CASRDRGATNEKLFF.

This clone was detected only once. The chain recombines TRBV14 with TRBJ2-2; 7 positions match TRBD1. This CDR3 spans 17 amino acids. CDR1 is SGHDN and CDR2 is FVKESK in the germline V gene. The V and J ends lost 5 bases and 7 bases, in that order; junction bases with no gene match: 16. The CDR3 protein is CASSWTPSTGVHGELFF. The CDR3 DNA sequence: TGTGCCAGCAGCTGGACGCCCTCCACAGGGGTGCACGGGGAGCTGTTTTTT.

Of note for this clone: One junction end disagrees with the germline gene, perhaps due to a read error. This chain joins TRBV19 and TRBJ2-1, with TRBD1 identical over 8 bases. Germline V gene sequence: CDR1 LNHDA, CDR2 SQIVND (reference sequence). The CDR3 is made up of 15 amino acids. The CDR3 coding sequence is TGTGTCAGTAGTACCGACAGGGGTTCCTACAATGAGCAGTTCTTC. Translating gives CVSSTDRGSYNEQFF. Together with reference TRBV19 and TRBJ2-1, the CDR3 gives the full variable domain: DGGITQSPKYLFRKEGQNVTLSCEQNLNHDAMYWYRQDPGQGLRLIYYSQIVNDFQKGDIAEGYSVSREKKESFPLTVTSAQKNPTAFYLCVSSTDRGSYNEQFFGPGTRLTVL.

CDR3 bases: TGTGCCAGCAGTGAAGGCAGGGAGGCTAACTATGGCTACACCTTC. Translated, it gives CASSEGREANYGYTF. The rearrangement uses TRBV2 and TRBJ1-2; maybe TRBD1 (5 bases). The germline V gene has CDR1 SNHLY and CDR2 FYNNEI. This CDR3 contains 15 residues. Trimming cost V 1 base and J 0 bases, with 9 bases left between them. Supplemented by reference TRBV2 and TRBJ1-2, the full variable domain reads EPEVTQTPSHQVTQMGQEVILRCVPISNHLYFYWYRQILGQKVEFLVSFYNNEISEKSEIFDDQFSVERPDGSNFTLKIRSTKLEDSAMYFCASSEGREANYGYTFGSGTRLTVV.

V is TRBV4-3 and J is TRBJ1-2; 8 bases match TRBD1. Looked up from germline, CDR1 is LGHNA and CDR2 is YSLEER. CDR3 length: 17 residues. The ends lost 4 bases at V and 8 bases at J; junction bases unmatched: 18. CDR3 DNA sequence: TGCGCCAGCAGCCCTATCTCGGGGCCGACAGGGGCGGGCGGCTACACCTTC. Amino acids: CASSPISGPTGAGGYTF.

CDR3 protein: CASSYTPGQGAGYTF. The CDR3 DNA is TGTGCCAGCAGCTACACGCCGGGACAGGGGGCCGGCTACACCTTC. The gene calls are TRBV2 and TRBJ1-2, with TRBD1 matching over 12 bases. This CDR3 spans 15 amino acids. Germline lookup yields CDR1 SNHLY and CDR2 FYNNEI. Trimming took 6 bases from V and 8 from J; bases not matched to a gene: 10.

The chain recombines TRBV2 with TRBJ1-3; 9 nucleotides align to TRBD1. The CDR3 is 15 amino acids. V lost 5 bases and J lost 8; bases outside the gene matches: 10. The germline V gene has CDR1 SNHLY and CDR2 FYNNEI. CDR3 coding DNA: TGTGCCAGCAGTCCAACAGGGGGCATTAGGGACACCATATATTTT. It is translated as CASSPTGGIRDTIYF.

This clone was seen just once. The chain uses TRBV7-3 and TRBJ1-1, with 7 bases matching TRBD1. V dropped 5 bases and J dropped 3; count of bases not matched to a gene: 15. CDR1 is SGHTA and CDR2 is FQGTGA in the germline V gene. This CDR3 is 17 amino acids long. Here the CDR3 reads CASSPTRMTGWYTEAFF. The CDR3 coding sequence is TGTGCCAGCAGCCCTACCCGAATGACAGGGTGGTACACTGAAGCTTTCTTT.

This chain connects TRBV6-6 to TRBJ1-2; D possibly corresponds to TRBD1 (6 bases). Germline values: CDR1 MNHNY, CDR2 SVGAGI (reference sequence). CDR3 length: 13 residues. V gave up 6 bases and J gave up 6 bases, with 14 bases separating them. This chain's CDR3 is CASRIQGGHGYTF. CDR3 DNA: TGTGCCAGCAGGATACAGGGTGGTCATGGCTACACCTTC.

In this sample, this clone turned up many times. The chain couples TRBV19 to TRBJ1-2; maybe TRBD1 (5 bases). Deletions cut 6 bases from V and 7 bases from J, with 18 bases between. Germline V gives CDR1 LNHDA, CDR2 SQIVND (reference sequence). CDR3 size: 14 residues. CDR3 in amino acids: CASRKESGRGGYTF. CDR3 sequence (DNA): TGTGCCAGTAGAAAGGAGTCAGGAAGGGGTGGCTACACCTTC.